This paragraph covers one T cell receptor (beta chain) sequence. Produced via immunoSEQ multiplex PCR; TCRdb's table is partial and in-frame only. The sample carries fewer than 85,000 clones, about 90% recorded once. The data were obtained in a study of blood T cell repertoires in COVID-19. Study at large: PBMCs, B-cell-depleted T cells, or T cells provided the cDNA or gDNA that made up the material.

The germline V gene has CDR1 SGHTA and CDR2 FQGNSA. The length of the CDR3 is 13 residues. The V and J ends lost 6 bases and 5 bases respectively, with 10 bases between them. The sequence was collected from a man aged 45 to 65 with active COVID-19. The material sequenced was peripheral blood. The gene calls are TRBV7-2 and TRBJ2-2; possible D gene TRBD1, 6 bases. CDR3 DNA: TGTGCCAGCAGTCGTACAGGGACCGGGGAGCTGTTTTTT. This codes for CASSRTGTGELFF.